Sequencing of this T cell receptor (beta chain) was carried out in a study of cytomegalovirus exposure and HLA in healthy donors. As for the study in general: Early on, a data release was issued that held some 91 million unique TCRs from HLA-typed donors. Notes on the study in general: Sequencing probably produced one cluster of sequence variants that were highly shared. It was shown in a later analysis that HLA-associated TCR beta chains were more clonally expanded than other, equally common chains.

This CDR3 spans 13 amino acids. The ends were cut back, 2 bases at V and 4 bases at J, with 8 bases in the middle. In germline, CDR1 is MDHEN, CDR2 SYDVKM. As concerns this clone: Its antigen is still unknown.

The primer mix had 60 Vbeta and 13 Jbeta primers. Libraries were prepared by immunoSEQ multiplex PCR; TCRdb keeps only in-frame clonotypes and omits some of them. The table lists under 80,000 clones, more than 70% of them singletons. The sequence was collected from a woman aged 25 to 39 in good health and CMV-seronegative. The chain is built from TRBV28 and TRBJ1-2, with D possibly being TRBD1 (5 bases). Sequencing input: PBMCs. This chain's CDR3 is CASSLMGGYGYTF. As DNA, the CDR3 is TGTGCCAGCAGTTTAATGGGGGGCTATGGCTACACCTTC.